This entry is about one T cell receptor (beta chain). Its antigen is currently unknown. The use of a sample-barcoded 5' primer and a J-beta primer mix characterized a second PCR of roughly 7 to 11 cycles. A template-switch adaptor with 12 random nucleotides tagged each cDNA molecule. TCRdb re-derived calls from the 5' RACE reads in MiXCR, one entry per CDR3 protein. The data hold about a million distinct CDR3 sequences, with 45% to 50% observed a single time. The data were obtained in a study of blood T cells in healthy people across ages. CDR1 and CDR2 from the germline V gene are ENHRY and SYGVKD. The CDR3 runs to 14 residues. The junction had 4 bases not matched to a gene; V was cut back by 0 bases and J by 9 bases. Study-wide results and limits: In older individuals, TCR beta diversity per million T cells was lower, falling roughly linearly with age.

Donors were systemically healthy Caucasian individuals from Russia aged about 6 to 95 years. The TCR sequence derives from a man aged 25 to 40 in good health. Material: blood. V usage is TRBV10-3 and J usage is TRBJ1-2; the match to TRBD1 covers 10 bases. CDR3 in DNA: TGTGCCATCAGTGAGTCGACAGGGGGCGGGAGCTACACCTTC. Protein sequence: CAISESTGGGSYTF.